This TCR beta chain is from a study of identical twins. General observations from the study: In cord blood, abundant beta clonotypes had fewer insertions; memory showed no trend. Zero-insertion analyses were open to partial confounding by invariant MAIT and iNKT cells. Conclusions leaned on cross-sectional statistical analysis and did not track the same donors over time. Monozygotic twins shared more out-of-frame TCR alpha than recombination models predicted.

TCRdb re-analysed the 5' RACE reads in MiXCR, keeping a single row per CDR3 protein. The top ten clones hold roughly 5.4% of a sample with roughly 260,000 distinct CDR3 sequences, 7.5% of them seen once. About this clonotype itself: Its antigen is unknown. A junction boundary mismatches the germline segment, possibly from a read error.

This sample also appeared in a second study, on yellow fever vaccine responses in identical twins.

Sequences were obtained from CD8+ T cells sorted from blood. The receptor comes from a woman younger than 30 in good health.

The CDR3 here is CCARLAGGPFMQETQYF. The CDR3 nucleotides read TGCTGTGCTAGACTAGCGGGAGGGCCTTTCATGCAAGAGACCCAGTACTTC. The chain uses TRBV20-1 and TRBJ2-5, with 14 bases that match TRBD2. From germline, CDR1 is DFQATT and CDR2 SNEGSKA (reference sequence). The CDR3 is 17 amino acids.